This TCR beta chain is from a study of T cell responses to AZD1222 COVID-19 vaccine. Clones were sequenced by immunoSEQ multiplex PCR, and TCRdb holds only the in-frame ones, with some missing. The table has 100,000 to 150,000 clones, 75% to 90% seen once. The CDR3 is 15 residues long. V was pared by 8 bases and J by 5 bases, with 13 bases of the junction left unmatched. CDR1 and CDR2 from the germline V gene are MNHEY and SVGAGI. This chain links TRBV6-5 with TRBJ2-7; TRBD2 matches at 9 bases. The origin of this receptor is an adult in good health. The source was peripheral blood, collected on day 0 of AZD1222 vaccination. CDR3 sequence (DNA): TGTGCCAGCGGGCCAGGACTAGCGTTTTCGGACGAGCAGTACTTC. Protein sequence: CASGPGLAFSDEQYF.